One T cell receptor (beta chain) is described in this entry. The target antigen is unknown. With V trimmed by 8 bases and J by 4 bases, 11 bases remained unmatched. This CDR3 is built from 16 residues. Per the germline V gene, CDR1 is SEHNR and CDR2 is FQNEAQ (reference sequence). This sample is drawn from a study of CD8 T cells in ankylosing spondylitis. General observations from the study: Blood of patients with ankylosing spondylitis appeared to be characterized by a TCR beta motif of 8 or 9 highly homologous variants. Relatively scarce in peripheral blood, disease-linked clones were CD8+. Clones linked to disease were reported to show significant enrichment in matched ankylosing spondylitis synovial fluid.

The TCR beta libraries were generated through quantitative 5'-RACE incorporating molecular barcodes. TCRdb independently ran MiXCR on the 5' RACE reads; one entry per CDR3 protein. The sample holds about 440,000 distinct CDR3 sequences, over 15% seen once. The gene calls are TRBV7-9 and TRBJ2-2; 9 positions agree with TRBD1. The TCR was taken from a male donor with ankylosing spondylitis. The sample taken for sequencing was blood, either unsorted or a sorted T cell fraction (not recorded which). CDR3: CASVPGGTGFTGELFF. CDR3 DNA sequence: TGTGCCAGCGTCCCAGGGGGGACAGGGTTCACCGGGGAGCTGTTTTTT.